This T cell receptor (beta chain) was found in a study of blood T cell repertoires in COVID-19. Overall study context: The origin of the acute and convalescent COVID-19 samples was the United States, Italy and Spain.

Germline V gene sequence: CDR1 SGHVS, CDR2 FNYEAQ. The CDR3 covers 12 residues. The V end lost 0 bases, the J end lost 10 bases, and 9 bases lay between the germline ends. The repertoire was sequenced with immunoSEQ multiplex PCR; TCRdb's copy has only in-frame clones and lacks some. The sample has about 200,000 clones, 86% seen once. The V gene is TRBV7-6, the J gene TRBJ1-1; D is ambiguous. The sequence came from a man in his forties or fifties with acute COVID-19. The sequencing input was PBMCs or T cells enriched from blood (not recorded which). This chain's CDR3 is CASSLAAGGAFF. Written as DNA, the CDR3 is TGTGCCAGCAGCTTAGCGGCAGGAGGAGCTTTCTTT.